These 3 T cell receptor beta chains share one sample of origin, sequenced in a study of blood T cell repertoires in COVID-19. The assay was immunoSEQ multiplex PCR, and TCRdb's table has in-frame clones only and misses some. This table has around 83,000 clones, approximately 90% appearing once. The specimen sequenced was peripheral blood. These receptors all come from a man between 65 and 85 years old with active or convalescent COVID-19.

CDR3 sequence: CASSKRPPPAEQYF. In DNA, the CDR3 is TGTGCCAGCAGCAAGCGACCGCCTCCGGCCGAGCAGTACTTC. V usage is TRBV6-2 or TRBV6-3 and J usage is TRBJ2-7; D unresolved. Germline V gene data show CDR1 as MNHEY and CDR2 as SVGEGT. Deletions cut 6 bases from V and 6 bases from J, with 18 bases between. The CDR3 is 14 residues long.

The chain carries TRBV7-2 and TRBJ1-5; D is unresolved. V dropped 1 base and J dropped 5 bases, with 12 bases sitting between them. Germline loops: CDR1 SGHTA, CDR2 FQGNSA. This CDR3 comprises 15 residues. CDR3 coding DNA: TGTGCCAGCAGCTTAGGAGGGAGTCAGCATCAGCCCCAGCATTTT. Protein product: CASSLGGSQHQPQHF.

CDR3 residues: CASGREYGYTF. In DNA, the CDR3 is TGTGCCAGCGGGAGGGAGTATGGCTACACCTTC. The chain joins TRBV12-3 or TRBV12-4 to TRBJ1-2; D unresolved. This CDR3 region has 11 residues. Trimming cost V 8 bases and J 5 bases, with 9 bases left between them.